This TCR beta chain was sequenced during a study of beta chain features in type 1 diabetes (dated by TCRdb to between 2017 and 2018). For context, the study as a whole: Mean age, gender distribution, total cell number and subset yield did not differ between patients and healthy donors. A total of some 100,000,000 sorted cells were examined across all samples, and a strong correlation was observed between cell number per subset and RNA yield. In the study, TCRB repertoires of sorted circulating CD4+ T cell subsets from recently diagnosed type 1 diabetes patients were compared with those of matched healthy donors. Regulatory and stem cell-like memory subsets were isolated from only 8 patients and roughly 8 healthy donors, whereas naive and central memory subsets came from all 30 or so donors.

A single peripheral blood draw of around 120 mL on average was collected from each donor into heparinised tubes. Naive, central memory, regulatory and stem cell-like memory CD4+ T cells were sorted on a BD FACSAria II using a panel including CD45RO, CCR7, CD25, CD127, CD95 and CD27. Purity was above 98% for every sorted population. PBMCs were isolated immediately by Lymphoprep density gradient centrifugation and stained directly without culture. Samples were stained and sorted in pairs, with one healthy donor and one patient per experiment, so that batch effects were minimized. This clone was seen many times. There is no known antigen for this receptor. Base qualities were left out, and no much larger clone turns up one base away. The CDR3 spans 15 residues, from the cysteine through the phenylalanine. Left in the record is the CDR3 DNA by itself, 45 bases read in frame from the first base. The entire isolated RNA was reverse transcribed using the High Capacity cDNA Reverse Transcription Kit, and thus expressed TCRB transcripts were sequenced. Naive, central memory and regulatory T cell samples underwent deep immunoSEQ sequencing, averaging about 3.3 million total reads per sample. Sorted cells were lysed in RLT buffer, and RNA was extracted using DNase-treated RNeasy Micro or Mini kits according to cell number. To prevent cross-contamination, every cell subset was processed on its own, while patient and healthy donor samples were processed together. Using the immunoSEQ multiplex PCR, TCRB sequences were amplified from cDNA into 87-bp fragments spanning the CDR3 region. The amplicons were sequenced using the Illumina HiSeq platform. Under the source paper's analysis protocol: Synthetic template baselines were used to correct PCR bias computationally, reads within Hamming distance 2 were collapsed, and singletons that could not be merged were discarded. Reads were aligned against IMGT to assign V, D and J genes, CDR3 length and insertions or deletions at six rearrangement sites. Within each subset, clonotype counts were normalized to sorted cell number, and only after that were true diversity and Gini coefficients computed with the tcR R package. Repertoire sharing was quantified using the overlap coefficient calculated on TCRB nucleotide sequences. Held by TCRdb, this immuneACCESS table contains in-frame sequences only and omits some clones. Under half of the omission traces to an unresolved V gene where checked; the cause of the rest is unknown. D and trimming come from the DNA, and the V and J calls and clone size come from that table. The sample data list about 220,000 clones, and 11% of these were observed just once. The top ten clones comprise approximately 1.4% of the sample.

Results the study describes overall, beyond this receptor: Type 1 diabetes patients showed a moderate but significant shortening of TCRB CDR3 length in all four CD4+ subsets. Naive, central memory and regulatory TCRB repertoires appeared to be more alike among patients than among healthy donors. Because cDNA was sequenced instead of genomic DNA, highly expressing activated cells could be over-represented, though the groups showed no difference in activation or CD3 levels. PCR may preferentially amplify shorter templates, but because patient and control samples were amplified and corrected together, any resulting skew would affect both groups equally. At VDJ recombination sites, patients with type 1 diabetes made fewer insertions and deleted more nucleotides, a pattern implying thymic rearrangement abnormalities. Because the HLA sub-analyses included only small numbers of individuals, any influence of HLA type on TCRB rearrangement was left unresolved.

Sequenced material: central memory CD4+ T cells from blood. The TCR originated in a man between 18 and 35 years old in good health. The sequence is built from TRBV21-1 and TRBJ2-4; whether TRBD1, the table's D call, matches the DNA was not checked. TRBV21-1 is an annotated pseudogene. The CDR3 region reads CASSKVEQDGNIQYF. The nucleotide sequence reads TGTGCCAGCAGCAAAGTTGAACAGGACGGAAACATTCAGTACTTC.